These 8 T cell receptor beta chains were sequenced from one sample in a study of cytomegalovirus exposure and HLA in healthy donors. It was with 60 Vbeta and 13 Jbeta primers that the PCR ran. TCRdb's copy holds only in-frame clones and misses some; the assay was immunoSEQ multiplex PCR. The top ten clones hold about 1.8% of a sample with about 110,000 clones, about 90% of them seen once. The sample consisted of PBMCs. The receptor source for this set is a man between 35 and 55 years old in good health and CMV-seronegative.

J is TRBJ2-7 and V is TRBV5-6, with 7 bases fitting TRBD1. In germline, CDR1 is SGHDT, CDR2 YYEEEE. Trimming removed 2 bases from V and 0 bases from J; junction bases left unmatched: 8. The CDR3 is 16 amino acids. In nucleotides, the CDR3 is TGTGCCAGCAGCTTTAGCCCGGGACAGAGCTCCTACGAGCAGTACTTC. It yields the protein CASSFSPGQSSYEQYF.

The chain joins TRBV9 to TRBJ2-3; D uncertain. Trimming took off 0 bases at V and 7 bases at J, with 3 bases between the two ends. Germline loops: CDR1 SGDLS, CDR2 YYNGEE. The CDR3 consists of 11 residues. CDR3 bases: TGTGCCAGCAGCGTAGCTAATACGCAGTATTTT. Translated, it gives CASSVANTQYF. Variable domain in full (rest from reference TRBV9 and TRBJ2-3): DSGVTQTPKHLITATGQRVTLRCSPRSGDLSVYWYQQSLDQGLQFLIQYYNGEERAKGNILERFSAQQFPDLHSELNLSSLELGDSALYFCASSVANTQYFGPGTRLTVL.

This clone occurred once. The V gene is TRBV19, the J gene TRBJ1-1, with a possible D match to TRBD1 (6 bases). CDR1 and CDR2 from the germline V gene are LNHDA and SQIVND (reference sequence). V lost 3 bases and J lost 5, with 16 bases in between. The CDR3 length is 15 residues. CDR3 residues: CASSIVDRGGTEAFF. The CDR3 DNA sequence: TGTGCCAGTAGTATTGTGGACAGAGGAGGTACTGAAGCTTTCTTT.

The chain is built from TRBV9 and TRBJ1-1, with D tentatively TRBD1 (5 bases). CDR3 length: 11 amino acids. CDR1 is SGDLS and CDR2 is YYNGEE in the germline V gene. The V and J ends lost 6 bases and 10 bases respectively, with 13 bases between them. The CDR3 DNA reads as TGTGCCAGCACTCCCTCGGGGGGAGCTTTCTTT. Its translation is CASTPSGGAFF.

The rearrangement links TRBV25-1 to TRBJ1-6; D unresolved. The ends were cut back, 3 bases at V and 10 bases at J, with 7 bases in the middle. CDR3 length: 12 residues. In germline, CDR1 is MGHDK, CDR2 SYGVNS. The CDR3 DNA reads as TGTGCCAGCAGTGACGGGATGTCACCCCTCCACTTT. Translation: CASSDGMSPLHF.

This clone appeared a single time. This chain uses TRBV4-2 with TRBJ1-4; 12 bases agree with TRBD1. The germline V gene encodes CDR1 LGHNA and CDR2 YNFKEQ. V was pared by 2 bases and J by 12 bases, with 7 bases of the junction left unmatched. CDR3 size: 15 residues. This CDR3 is CASSQQGTGGTELFF. The CDR3 DNA reads TGTGCCAGCAGCCAACAGGGGACAGGGGGCACAGAACTGTTTTTT.

The chain is built from TRBV27 and TRBJ1-6; D gene unclear. In germline, CDR1 is MNHEY, CDR2 SMNVEV (reference sequence). The CDR3 totals 13 residues. Trimming pared 6 bases from V and 3 bases from J, leaving 6 bases between. The CDR3 DNA sequence: TGTGCCAGCAGAATCAACTATAATTCACCCCTCCACTTT. Protein: CASRINYNSPLHF.

The CDR3 reads CASSVAGGTDTQYF. CDR3 nucleotide sequence: TGTGCCAGCAGTGTGGCAGGGGGCACAGATACGCAGTATTTT. The chain employs TRBV25-1 and TRBJ2-3, with a weak D call TRBD1 (6 bases). The length of the CDR3 is 14 residues. V lost 4 bases, J lost 1 base, and 9 bases lay in between. Germline CDR1 reads MGHDK; CDR2 reads SYGVNS.